The 27 T cell receptor beta chains in this list originate from one sample, sequenced in a study of blood T cell repertoires in COVID-19. Using immunoSEQ multiplex PCR, the repertoire was profiled, and TCRdb retains in-frame clones only, with some absent. The sample lists 120,000 to 150,000 clones; 87% were seen once. The sequenced material came from peripheral blood. These receptors were collected from a woman in her fifties or sixties with acute or convalescent COVID-19.

This sequence joins TRBV2 and TRBJ1-3; D perhaps matches TRBD1 (5 bases). V was trimmed by 4 bases and J by 2 bases, leaving 12 bases between them. CDR1 and CDR2 (germline): SNHLY, FYNNEI. The CDR3 contains 15 residues. Written as DNA, the CDR3 is TGTGCCAGCAGTGTCCGCAGGGCTGCTGGAAACACCATATATTTT. The encoded protein is CASSVRRAAGNTIYF. Variable domain in full (rest from reference TRBV2 and TRBJ1-3): EPEVTQTPSHQVTQMGQEVILRCVPISNHLYFYWYRQILGQKVEFLVSFYNNEISEKSEIFDDQFSVERPDGSNFTLKIRSTKLEDSAMYFCASSVRRAAGNTIYFGEGSWLTVV.

This clone was detected only once. This rearrangement joins TRBV28 to TRBJ2-3, with unresolved D. The germline V gene encodes CDR1 MDHEN and CDR2 SYDVKM. This CDR3 comprises 16 residues. Trimming left V 5 bases short and J 2 bases short, with 17 bases between. The CDR3 protein is CASSPLPVIITDTQYF. CDR3 sequence (DNA): TGTGCCAGCAGTCCGTTACCGGTAATCATCACAGATACGCAGTATTTT.

The gene calls are TRBV18 and TRBJ2-7; 10 bases line up with TRBD1. Germline trimming cut 0 bases from V and 6 bases from J; bases unmatched to any gene: 8. The CDR3 extends over 16 amino acids. CDR1 is KGHSH and CDR2 is LQKENI in the germline V gene. CDR3 sequence: CASSPPAGTGAREQYF. The CDR3 bases are TGTGCCAGCTCACCACCGGCCGGGACAGGGGCCCGCGAGCAGTACTTC.

The gene calls are TRBV6-5 and TRBJ1-4; D might be TRBD1 (6 bases). Germline CDR1 MNHEY, CDR2 SVGAGI. This CDR3 contains 15 residues. The CDR3 bases are TGTGTCGTGGGAGAACAGGGCAGGGTTGATGAAAAACTGTTTTTT. The encoded protein is CVVGEQGRVDEKLFF.

V is TRBV9 and J is TRBJ1-3, with TRBD1 as a possible D gene (6 bases). Germline CDR1 reads SGDLS; CDR2 reads YYNGEE. V lost 4 bases and J 3 bases, leaving 20 bases between the germline ends. This CDR3 contains 17 residues. This chain's CDR3 is CASSRPRGGLGGNTIYF. CDR3 coding DNA: TGTGCCAGCAGCCGCCCTAGGGGGGGCTTGGGTGGAAACACCATATATTTT.

The CDR3 loop is CASSGFDRVNSPLHF. CDR3 sequence (DNA): TGTGCCAGCAGTGGTTTCGACAGGGTAAATTCACCCCTCCACTTT. The rearrangement uses TRBV2 and TRBJ1-6, with TRBD1 matching 7 bases. The CDR3 runs 15 residues. Germline CDR1 and CDR2: SNHLY and FYNNEI. Germline trimming cut 4 bases from V and 7 bases from J; bases unmatched to any gene: 7.

J is TRBJ1-1 and V is TRBV28, with TRBD1 matching over 7 bases. The CDR3 is 14 amino acids. CDR1 and CDR2 (germline): MDHEN, SYDVKM. Trimming at V came to 6 bases and at J to 7 bases, leaving 11 bases not matched to a gene. The CDR3: CASSPGGGVIEAFF. The DNA for the CDR3 is TGTGCCAGCAGCCCCGGAGGGGGCGTGATTGAAGCTTTCTTT.

The CDR3 sequence: CASSHAPDMNTEAFF. In nucleotides, the CDR3 is TGTGCCAGCAGCCACGCCCCAGATATGAACACTGAAGCTTTCTTT. This chain joins TRBV7-3 and TRBJ1-1; D gene ambiguous. CDR1 SGHTA and CDR2 FQGTGA come from the germline V gene. V gave up 5 bases and J gave up 0 bases, with 13 bases separating them. The CDR3 sequence is 15 residues long. The full variable domain, with the rest looked up from reference TRBV7-3 and TRBJ1-1, is GAGVSQTPSNKVTEKGKYVELRCDPISGHTALYWYRQSLGQGPEFLIYFQGTGAADDSGLPNDRFFAVRPEGSVSTLKIQRTERGDSAVYLCASSHAPDMNTEAFFGQGTRLTVV.

This clone has a handful of counts. The chain couples TRBV10-3 to TRBJ2-1; 8 bases line up with TRBD1. The V and J ends lost 10 bases and 1 base, in that order; junction bases with no gene match: 6. Germline V CDR1 and CDR2: ENHRY, SYGVKD. This CDR3 region has 14 residues. CDR3 bases: TGTGCCACTGTAGGACAGGGTTCCTACAATGAGCAGTTCTTC. Translation gives CATVGQGSYNEQFF.

This chain joins TRBV4-1 and TRBJ1-5, with TRBD1 matching over 8 bases. CDR1 is MGHRA and CDR2 is YSYEKL in the germline V gene. The CDR3 contains 17 residues. The V gene end was trimmed by 0 bases and the J gene end by 0 bases; junction bases not matched to a gene: 4. The CDR3 DNA reads as TGCGCCAGCAGCCAAGAGGACAGGGACTATAGCAATCAGCCCCAGCATTTT. Translation: CASSQEDRDYSNQPQHF.

V is TRBV11-2 and J is TRBJ2-3, with 9 bases fitting TRBD1. The CDR3 totals 14 residues. Trimming cost V 4 bases and J 8 bases; bases outside gene matches: 7. Germline CDR1 SGHAT, CDR2 FQNNGV. CDR3 loop: CASSSGQGGGTQYF. CDR3 nucleotides: TGTGCCAGCAGCTCGGGACAGGGTGGGGGTACGCAGTATTTT.

J is TRBJ2-7 and V is TRBV6-5; a possible D gene is TRBD2 (6 bases). From germline, CDR1 is MNHEY and CDR2 SVGAGI. The V end was cut by 5 bases, the J end by 1 base, with 15 bases between. This CDR3 region has 15 residues. The CDR3 loop is CASSRRGRGSYEQYF. As DNA, the CDR3 is TGTGCCAGCAGTCGCCGGGGTCGGGGGTCCTACGAGCAGTACTTC.

The table lists this clone with a count of one. This chain joins TRBV24-1 and TRBJ2-7; perhaps TRBD1 as D (6 bases). The CDR3 sequence is 11 residues long. Germline V gene data show CDR1 as KGHDR and CDR2 as SFDVKD. V was shortened by 9 bases and J by 5 bases, with 10 bases between the two germline ends. The CDR3 nucleotides are TGTGCCACCCAGGGGAGCCACGAGCAGTACTTC. Translating it yields CATQGSHEQYF.

J is TRBJ2-5 and V is TRBV21-1; the table names TRBD1, a call not compared with the DNA. TRBV21-1 is assigned pseudogene status. This CDR3 comprises 17 residues. CDR3: CASSGQGSQGTVETQYF. The DNA of the CDR3 is TGTGCCAGCAGCGGGCAGGGGTCACAGGGGACGGTGGAGACCCAGTACTTC.

The genes are TRBV5-4 and TRBJ2-7; TRBD2 agrees at 9 bases. Germline V lookup: CDR1 SGHNT, CDR2 YYREEE (reference sequence). V dropped 2 bases and J dropped 6; count of bases not matched to a gene: 9. The CDR3 is made up of 15 amino acids. CDR3 loop: CASSLGTSRPSEQYF. The CDR3 DNA reads as TGTGCCAGCAGCTTAGGGACTAGCCGCCCCTCCGAGCAGTACTTC.

The rearrangement joins TRBV30 to TRBJ2-7; 8 nucleotides agree with TRBD1. The CDR3 is made up of 17 amino acids. The V gene's germline CDR1 is GTSNPN and CDR2 SVGIG (reference sequence). V dropped 1 base and J dropped 1; count of bases not matched to a gene: 12. CDR3 nucleotide sequence: TGTGCCTGGAGTGCTCCTGGACAGGGTGAGTGGTCCTACGAGCAGTACTTC. It translates to CAWSAPGQGEWSYEQYF.

As regards this clone: Distinct nucleotide sequences in the sample also encode this CDR3. This chain links TRBV29-1 with TRBJ1-2, with 9 positions matching TRBD1. The germline gives CDR1 SQVTM, CDR2 ANQGSEA. CDR3 length: 14 amino acids. Unmatched junction bases numbered 3, after V lost 3 bases and J lost 1 base. The CDR3 spells CSVEPGQGNYGYTF. The CDR3 nucleotides are TGCAGCGTTGAGCCGGGACAGGGTAACTATGGCTACACCTTC.

The DNA of the CDR3 is TGTGCCACCAGCAGAAGCAGGGGGGCTAACTATGGCTACACCTTC. Protein: CATSRSRGANYGYTF. This rearrangement joins TRBV15 to TRBJ1-2, with 7 bases that match TRBD1. Trimming at V came to 2 bases and at J to 0 bases, leaving 3 bases not matched to a gene. This CDR3 spans 15 amino acids. The V gene's germline CDR1 is LNHNV and CDR2 YYDKDF (reference sequence). The variable domain in full, with the rest retrieved from reference TRBV15 and TRBJ1-2, is DAMVIQNPRYQVTQFGKPVTLSCSQTLNHNVMYWYQQKSSQAPKLLFHYYDKDFNNEADTPDNFQSRRPNTSFCFLDIRSPGLGDTAMYLCATSRSRGANYGYTFGSGTRLTVV.

This chain links TRBV27 with TRBJ1-1; no definite D call. V dropped 5 bases and J dropped 3 bases, with 19 bases sitting between them. Germline V CDR1 and CDR2: MNHEY, SMNVEV (reference sequence). There are 16 residues in the CDR3. The CDR3 DNA is TGTGCCAGCAGTCCCAGCCCCCGGGCGCGGGACACTGAAGCTTTCTTT. The encoded protein is CASSPSPRARDTEAFF.

The chain couples TRBV5-6 to TRBJ1-3; tentative D call: TRBD1 (5 bases). The germline V gene has CDR1 SGHDT and CDR2 YYEEEE. V was clipped by 4 bases and J by 4 bases, with 15 bases between them. CDR3 length equals 15 residues. CDR3: CASSRGWGSGNTIYF. The CDR3, as DNA: TGTGCCAGCAGCCGAGGATGGGGCTCCGGAAACACCATATATTTT. Looking up the rest from reference TRBV5-6 and TRBJ1-3 gives the full variable domain: DAGVTQSPTHLIKTRGQQVTLRCSPKSGHDTVSWYQQALGQGPQFIFQYYEEEERQRGNFPDRFSGHQFPNYSSELNVNALLLGDSALYLCASSRGWGSGNTIYFGEGSWLTVV.

This clone was observed a single time. This rearrangement joins TRBV5-1 to TRBJ2-3; 10 bases match TRBD2. The V segment lost 4 bases and the J segment 4 bases; nucleotides outside the gene matches: 6. CDR1 is SGHRS and CDR2 is YFSETQ in the germline V gene. This CDR3 comprises 15 residues. The CDR3 sequence: CASSLSGGAADTQYF. CDR3 sequence (DNA): TGCGCCAGCAGCCTCAGCGGGGGGGCCGCAGATACGCAGTATTTT.

The genes are TRBV5-1 and TRBJ1-1, with TRBD1 as a possible D gene (5 bases). The CDR3 has 16 residues. V lost 4 bases to trimming and J lost 2 bases, with 18 bases between them. Germline CDR1 SGHRS, CDR2 YFSETQ. Here the CDR3 reads CASSPSGRVENTEAFF. The DNA of the CDR3 is TGCGCCAGCAGCCCATCAGGGAGGGTTGAAAACACTGAAGCTTTCTTT.

The chain couples TRBV3-1 (or the pseudogene TRBV3-2) to TRBJ2-1; 11 bases agree with TRBD2. The CDR3 loop spans 18 amino acids. Looked up from germline, CDR1 is LGHDT and CDR2 is YNNKEL (reference sequence). V lost 0 bases, J lost 4 bases, and 8 bases stayed unmatched. As DNA, the CDR3 is TGTGCCAGCAGCCAAGATCTTGGGACTAGCGGTTTATACAATGAGCAGTTCTTC. Its protein product is CASSQDLGTSGLYNEQFF.

This clone has a handful of counts. This chain connects TRBV12-3 or TRBV12-4 to TRBJ2-7, with D uncertain. The CDR3 loop spans 13 amino acids. The V gene lost 5 bases and the J gene lost 3 bases, with 11 bases spanning the gap. CDR3 coding DNA: TGTGCCAGCAGTAGACGAGGAGACTACGAGCAGTACTTC. The encoded protein is CASSRRGDYEQYF.

The chain has TRBV4-1 and TRBJ2-3, with 8 bases that match TRBD2. V trimming: 0 bases; J trimming: 2 bases; junction bases outside the gene matches: 7. The germline V gene has CDR1 MGHRA and CDR2 YSYEKL. CDR3 length equals 17 residues. In DNA form, the CDR3 reads TGCGCCAGCAGCCAAGATCTCGGCGGGGGGTACACAGATACGCAGTATTTT. It yields the protein CASSQDLGGGYTDTQYF.

The gene calls are TRBV10-3 and TRBJ2-3, with TRBD2 matching over 9 bases. The CDR3 covers 15 residues. With 8 bases clipped from V and 2 bases from J, the junction kept 8 bases outside the gene matches. The germline V gene encodes CDR1 ENHRY and CDR2 SYGVKD. The CDR3 DNA sequence: TGTGCCATCGGGCGTAGCGGGAGCCACACAGATACGCAGTATTTT. Its protein product is CAIGRSGSHTDTQYF.

The CDR3 sequence: CASSDSRGGGQGELAKNIQYF. The CDR3 nucleotides are TGTGCCAGCAGTGACTCTCGAGGGGGAGGACAGGGGGAATTAGCCAAAAACATTCAGTACTTC. The chain links TRBV6-4 to TRBJ2-4; 10 nucleotides line up with TRBD1. After removal of 0 bases from V and 0 bases from J, the junction contained 14 bases not matched to a gene. This CDR3 is 21 amino acids long. From germline, CDR1 is MRHNA and CDR2 SNTAGT.